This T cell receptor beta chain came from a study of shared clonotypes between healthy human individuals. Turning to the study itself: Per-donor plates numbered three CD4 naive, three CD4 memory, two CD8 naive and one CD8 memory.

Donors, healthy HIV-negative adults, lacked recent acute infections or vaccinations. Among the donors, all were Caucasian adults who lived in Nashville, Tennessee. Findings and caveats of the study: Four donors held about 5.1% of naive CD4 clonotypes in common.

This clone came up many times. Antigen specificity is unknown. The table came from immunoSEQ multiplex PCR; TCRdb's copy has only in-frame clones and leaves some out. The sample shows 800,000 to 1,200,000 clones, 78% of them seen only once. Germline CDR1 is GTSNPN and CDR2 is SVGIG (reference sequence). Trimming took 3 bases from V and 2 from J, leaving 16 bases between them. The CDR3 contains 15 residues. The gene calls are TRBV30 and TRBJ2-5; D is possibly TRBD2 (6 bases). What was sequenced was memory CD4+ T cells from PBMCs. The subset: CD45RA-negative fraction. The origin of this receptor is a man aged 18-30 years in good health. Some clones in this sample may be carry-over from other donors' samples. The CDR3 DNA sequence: TGTGCCTGGAGCACCGGACTGGGGAGGCAAGAGACCCAGTACTTC. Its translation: CAWSTGLGRQETQYF.